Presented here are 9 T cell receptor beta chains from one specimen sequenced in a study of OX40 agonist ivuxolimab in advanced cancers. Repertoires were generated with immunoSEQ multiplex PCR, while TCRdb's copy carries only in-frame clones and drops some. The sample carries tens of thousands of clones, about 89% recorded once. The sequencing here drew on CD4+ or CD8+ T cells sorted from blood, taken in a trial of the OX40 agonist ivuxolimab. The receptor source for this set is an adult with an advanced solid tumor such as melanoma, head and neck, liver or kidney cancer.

The CDR3 sequence: CAISEGTSADTQYF. As DNA, the CDR3 is TGTGCCATCAGTGAGGGAACTAGCGCAGATACGCAGTATTTT. This chain connects TRBV10-3 to TRBJ2-3, with TRBD2 matching over 7 bases. Trimming cost V 2 bases and J 4 bases; bases outside gene matches: 3. The CDR3 is 14 amino acids. The germline V gene encodes CDR1 ENHRY and CDR2 SYGVKD.

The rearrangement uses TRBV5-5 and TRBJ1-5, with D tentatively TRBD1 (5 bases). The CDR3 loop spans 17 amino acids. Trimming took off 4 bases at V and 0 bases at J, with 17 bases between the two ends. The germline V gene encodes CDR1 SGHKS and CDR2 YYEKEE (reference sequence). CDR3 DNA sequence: TGTGCCAGCAGCCCACAGGTAACGGGTGCTAGCAATCAGCCCCAGCATTTT. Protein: CASSPQVTGASNQPQHF.

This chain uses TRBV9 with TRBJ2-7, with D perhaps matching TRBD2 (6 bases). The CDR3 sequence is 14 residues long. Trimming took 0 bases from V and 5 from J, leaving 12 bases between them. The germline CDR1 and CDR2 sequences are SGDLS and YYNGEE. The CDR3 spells CASSVGVPGDEQYF. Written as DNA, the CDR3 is TGTGCCAGCAGCGTAGGGGTCCCGGGGGACGAGCAGTACTTC.

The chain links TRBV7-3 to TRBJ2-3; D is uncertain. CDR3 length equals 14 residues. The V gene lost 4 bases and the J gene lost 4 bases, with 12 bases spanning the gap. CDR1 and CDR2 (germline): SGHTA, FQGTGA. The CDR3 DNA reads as TGTGCCAGCAGCTACAGTAGAGGTGCAGATACGCAGTATTTT. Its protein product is CASSYSRGADTQYF.

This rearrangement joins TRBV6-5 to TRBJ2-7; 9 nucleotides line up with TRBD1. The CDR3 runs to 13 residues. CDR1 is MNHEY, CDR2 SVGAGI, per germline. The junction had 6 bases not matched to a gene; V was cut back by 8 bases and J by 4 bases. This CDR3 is CASGRDRAYEQYF. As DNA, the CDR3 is TGTGCCAGCGGCCGGGACAGGGCATACGAGCAGTACTTC.

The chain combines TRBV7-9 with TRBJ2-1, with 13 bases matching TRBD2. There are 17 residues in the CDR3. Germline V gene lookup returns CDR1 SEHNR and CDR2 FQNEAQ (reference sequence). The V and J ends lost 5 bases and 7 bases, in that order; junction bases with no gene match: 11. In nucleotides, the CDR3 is TGTGCCAGCAGCCCCGACGGGACTAGCGGGGCCCGAAATGAGCAGTTCTTC. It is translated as CASSPDGTSGARNEQFF.

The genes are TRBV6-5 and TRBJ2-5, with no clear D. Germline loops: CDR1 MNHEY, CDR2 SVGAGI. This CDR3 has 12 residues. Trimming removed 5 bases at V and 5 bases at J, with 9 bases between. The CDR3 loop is CASSEARETQYF. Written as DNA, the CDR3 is TGTGCCAGCAGTGAAGCCCGGGAGACCCAGTACTTC.

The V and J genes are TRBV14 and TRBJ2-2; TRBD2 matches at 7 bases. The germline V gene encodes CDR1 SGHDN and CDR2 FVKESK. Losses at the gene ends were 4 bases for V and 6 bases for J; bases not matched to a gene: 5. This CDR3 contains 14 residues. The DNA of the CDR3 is TGTGCCAGCAGCCCCCGACTAGCCTCCGGGGAGCTGTTTTTT. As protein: CASSPRLASGELFF.

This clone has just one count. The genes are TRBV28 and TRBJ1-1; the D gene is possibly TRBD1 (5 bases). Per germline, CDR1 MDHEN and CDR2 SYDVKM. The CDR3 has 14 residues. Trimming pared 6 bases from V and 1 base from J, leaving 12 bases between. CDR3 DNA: TGTGCCAGCAGATCAGGGATACGGAACACTGAAGCTTTCTTT. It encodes CASRSGIRNTEAFF.